The 26 T cell receptor beta chains below were found in one sample sequenced in a study of cytomegalovirus exposure and HLA in healthy donors. 60 Vbeta and 13 Jbeta primers were used in PCR. Method: immunoSEQ multiplex PCR; TCRdb's copy keeps in-frame clones and lacks some. The profile covers 65,000 to 90,000 clones, with over 60% appearing a single time and 3% taken by the ten largest. Sequenced: PBMCs. Source of these receptors: a man aged 40-55 years in good health and CMV-seronegative.

This clone was observed a few times. DNA of the CDR3: TGTGCCTGGAGGGGGGGAGGGGGCGAGCAGTACTTC. Its translation is CAWRGGGGEQYF. V gene TRBV30 combines with J gene TRBJ2-7; tentatively, D is TRBD2 (7 bases). Germline V lookup: CDR1 GTSNPN, CDR2 SVGIG (reference sequence). The CDR3 sequence is 12 residues long. V shed 3 bases and J shed 6 bases, with 12 bases lying between them.

For the CDR3, the DNA is TGTGCCAGCACCCCGCGGGGGCACCTAAATTCACCCCTCCACTTT. Residues: CASTPRGHLNSPLHF. The V and J genes are TRBV28 and TRBJ1-6; D is perhaps TRBD1 (6 bases). The CDR3 spans 15 residues. Germline lookup yields CDR1 MDHEN and CDR2 SYDVKM. V lost 7 bases and J lost 7, with 17 bases in between.

This clone showed up just a few times. This chain uses TRBV4-3 with TRBJ1-2, with TRBD1 identical over 9 bases. The V gene's germline CDR1 is LGHNA and CDR2 YSLEER. The length of the CDR3 is 18 residues. Germline trimming cut 5 bases from V and 1 base from J; bases unmatched to any gene: 14. The CDR3 DNA sequence: TGCGCCAGCAGCACCCGGGGACAGGGCCATTCCGTTAACTATGGCTACACCTTC. It specifies CASSTRGQGHSVNYGYTF.

This clone was counted only a few times. CDR3 in DNA: TGTGCCAGCAGTGCTAGCGGGGGTGAGGATGAGCAGTTCTTC. It codes for CASSASGGEDEQFF. The chain carries TRBV6-4 and TRBJ2-1; 10 positions match TRBD2. This CDR3 region has 14 residues. Looked up from germline, CDR1 is MRHNA and CDR2 is SNTAGT. J was trimmed by 8 bases and V by 4 bases; bases with no gene match: 5.

This sequence joins TRBV4-1 and TRBJ1-1; TRBD1 matches at 11 bases. This CDR3 has 18 amino acids. Germline CDR1 MGHRA, CDR2 YSYEKL. The V gene end was trimmed by 4 bases and the J gene end by 5 bases; junction bases not matched to a gene: 15. The CDR3 sequence: CASSPLPGQGDVGTEAFF. The CDR3 nucleotides read TGCGCCAGCAGCCCACTACCGGGACAGGGGGATGTTGGGACTGAAGCTTTCTTT.

The V gene is TRBV6-4, the J gene TRBJ2-7, with TRBD2 as a possible D gene (6 bases). There are 14 residues in the CDR3. V lost 3 bases and J 6 bases, leaving 15 bases between the germline ends. The V gene's germline CDR1 is MRHNA and CDR2 SNTAGT. The CDR3 DNA is TGTGCCAGCAGTGAAGGTGCGGACGGGGGCGAGCAGTACTTC. This gives the protein CASSEGADGGEQYF.

The rearrangement joins TRBV9 to TRBJ1-1; 9 bases align to TRBD1. Germline trimming cut 5 bases from V and 1 base from J; bases unmatched to any gene: 3. CDR3 length equals 14 residues. Per the germline V gene, CDR1 is SGDLS and CDR2 is YYNGEE. This CDR3 is CASSRDRANTEAFF. The CDR3 coding sequence is TGTGCCAGCAGTAGGGACAGGGCGAACACTGAAGCTTTCTTT.

This chain joins TRBV19 and TRBJ1-2; D call uncertain. Germline V gives CDR1 LNHDA, CDR2 SQIVND (reference sequence). This CDR3 is built from 13 residues. The V end was cut by 9 bases, the J end by 3 bases, with 14 bases between. The chain's CDR3 is CASRLRVDYGYTF. Here the CDR3 DNA reads TGTGCCAGCCGACTGAGGGTTGACTATGGCTACACCTTC.

V gene TRBV5-4 combines with J gene TRBJ2-2; a weak D match, TRBD2 (5 bases). V gave up 4 bases and J gave up 6 bases, with 13 bases separating them. The CDR3 sequence is 14 residues long. Germline values: CDR1 SGHNT, CDR2 YYREEE (reference sequence). CDR3: CASSPSSHAGELFF. DNA of the CDR3: TGTGCCAGCAGCCCTAGCTCGCACGCCGGGGAGCTGTTTTTT. The full variable domain, in which reference TRBV5-4 and TRBJ2-2 provide the parts outside the CDR3, is ETGVTQSPTHLIKTRGQQVTLRCSSQSGHNTVSWYQQALGQGPQFIFQYYREEENGRGNFPPRFSGLQFPNYSSELNVNALELDDSALYLCASSPSSHAGELFFGEGSRLTVL.

The rearrangement uses TRBV18 and TRBJ2-3; D is possibly TRBD1 (6 bases). The V end was cut by 1 base, the J end by 5 bases, with 13 bases between. CDR1 and CDR2 (germline): KGHSH, LQKENI. The CDR3 extends over 15 amino acids. The CDR3 sequence: CASSPLTGPGDTQYF. The DNA for the CDR3 is TGTGCCAGCTCACCACTCACAGGGCCGGGAGATACGCAGTATTTT.

V and J are TRBV5-4 and TRBJ2-5; TRBD2 matches at 7 bases. CDR1 and CDR2 (germline): SGHNT, YYREEE (reference sequence). V was pared by 4 bases and J by 5 bases, with 5 bases of the junction left unmatched. The CDR3 contains 13 residues. The CDR3 nucleotides read TGTGCCAGCAGCCAAGGGAGGGACGAGACCCAGTACTTC. It translates to CASSQGRDETQYF.

The rearrangement joins TRBV28 to TRBJ1-5; possible D gene TRBD1, 6 bases. CDR1 MDHEN and CDR2 SYDVKM come from the germline V gene. The V end was cut by 6 bases, the J end by 6 bases, with 21 bases between. CDR3 size: 16 residues. CDR3: CASSLRSGQSTQPQHF. CDR3 bases: TGTGCCAGCAGCCTCCGGTCCGGACAGTCGACTCAGCCCCAGCATTTT.

The chain recombines TRBV15 with TRBJ1-1, with 7 bases lining up with TRBD1. The CDR3 consists of 15 residues. Germline lookup yields CDR1 LNHNV and CDR2 YYDKDF (reference sequence). With 2 bases clipped from V and 1 base from J, the junction kept 4 bases outside the gene matches. CDR3 nucleotide sequence: TGTGCCACCAGCAGAAGCAGGGGGAAGAACACTGAAGCTTTCTTT. This gives the protein CATSRSRGKNTEAFF.

The CDR3 here is CASSPEETQYF. As DNA, the CDR3 is TGTGCCAGCTCACCGGAGGAGACCCAGTACTTC. J is TRBJ2-5 and V is TRBV18; D gene uncertain. Deletions cut 3 bases from V and 5 bases from J, with 4 bases between. This CDR3 spans 11 amino acids. Germline V gene sequence: CDR1 KGHSH, CDR2 LQKENI.

This clone has more than one count but fewer than ten. The chain carries TRBV9 and TRBJ1-2; D is possibly TRBD1 (5 bases). V was pared by 0 bases and J by 4 bases, with 16 bases between. The germline V gene has CDR1 SGDLS and CDR2 YYNGEE. The CDR3 sequence is 16 residues long. Here the CDR3 reads CASSVESGGGIYGYTF. The CDR3 DNA sequence: TGTGCCAGCAGCGTAGAATCCGGGGGGGGGATCTATGGCTACACCTTC.

The J gene is TRBJ2-2, the V gene TRBV15; maybe TRBD1 (7 bases). This CDR3 has 20 amino acids. Trimming shortened V by 0 bases and J by 4 bases, and 24 bases separated the two germline ends. Per germline, CDR1 LNHNV and CDR2 YYDKDF (reference sequence). CDR3 bases: TGTGCCACCAGCAGAGACTGGGACTCGGAGACAGGGAGGACCACCGGGGAGCTGTTTTTT. Translated: CATSRDWDSETGRTTGELFF.

The chain is built from TRBV19 and TRBJ2-5; 11 positions match TRBD1. The CDR3 runs to 16 residues. The germline V gene encodes CDR1 LNHDA and CDR2 SQIVND (reference sequence). Trimming cost V 4 bases and J 4 bases; bases outside gene matches: 8. The CDR3 spells CASSSHFGTGGETQYF. The CDR3 region has the DNA TGTGCCAGTAGTAGTCACTTTGGGACAGGGGGAGAGACCCAGTACTTC.

The rearrangement uses TRBV5-1 and TRBJ2-7; D might be TRBD2 (6 bases). The V end lost 0 bases, the J end lost 6 bases, and 19 bases lay between the germline ends. From germline, CDR1 is SGHRS and CDR2 YFSETQ. This CDR3 is 16 amino acids long. This CDR3 reads CASSLEAGRPQVEQYF. In DNA form, the CDR3 reads TGCGCCAGCAGCTTGGAGGCGGGACGGCCTCAGGTCGAGCAGTACTTC.

The rearrangement uses TRBV15 and TRBJ1-4; D gene ambiguous. The germline gives CDR1 LNHNV, CDR2 YYDKDF (reference sequence). The V end lost 3 bases, the J end lost 3 bases, and 17 bases lay between the germline ends. The CDR3 runs 17 residues. This chain's CDR3 is CATSRERESKSNEKLFF. The CDR3 DNA is TGTGCCACCAGCAGGGAGAGGGAATCCAAGTCTAATGAAAAACTGTTTTTT.

The genes are TRBV9 and TRBJ1-2, with 9 bases that match TRBD1. The junction had 2 bases not matched to a gene; V was cut back by 0 bases and J by 2 bases. Germline loops: CDR1 SGDLS, CDR2 YYNGEE. The CDR3 length is 15 residues. The CDR3 loop is CASSVVGQGNYGYTF. DNA of the CDR3: TGTGCCAGCAGCGTAGTGGGACAGGGCAACTATGGCTACACCTTC.

The chain carries TRBV28 and TRBJ2-5; D is possibly TRBD1 (7 bases). The DNA end is a closer match to TRBJ2-7, so the J assignment may be wrong. The germline gives CDR1 MDHEN, CDR2 SYDVKM. The CDR3 is 14 amino acids. DNA for the CDR3: TGTGCCAGCAGTCGTTACAGGGGACTCTACGAGCAGTACTTC. It encodes CASSRYRGLYEQYF.

As concerns this clone: Additional DNA sequences in this sample encode the identical CDR3. The chain uses TRBV5-1 and TRBJ1-6, with TRBD1 identical over 8 bases. V gave up 2 bases and J gave up 7 bases; unmatched junction bases: 2. CDR1 and CDR2 (germline): SGHRS, YFSETQ. The CDR3 is made up of 14 amino acids. Written as DNA, the CDR3 is TGCGCCAGCAGCTTCACAGGGGGAAATTCACCCCTCCACTTT. Residues: CASSFTGGNSPLHF. Full variable domain (rest looked up from reference TRBV5-1 and TRBJ1-6): KAGVTQTPRYLIKTRGQQVTLSCSPISGHRSVSWYQQTPGQGLQFLFEYFSETQRNKGNFPGRFSGRQFSNSRSEMNVSTLELGDSALYLCASSFTGGNSPLHFGNGTRLTVT.

The rearrangement links TRBV7-6 to TRBJ1-1; D might be TRBD1 (6 bases). V was shortened by 3 bases and J by 1 base, with 6 bases between the two germline ends. The germline V gene encodes CDR1 SGHVS and CDR2 FNYEAQ. The CDR3 runs 13 residues. This CDR3 reads CASSLDRNTEAFF. CDR3 nucleotide sequence: TGTGCCAGCAGCTTGGACAGGAACACTGAAGCTTTCTTT.

This clone was observed a single time. The chain joins TRBV9 to TRBJ1-3; no firm D call. The CDR3 runs to 16 residues. CDR1 and CDR2 from the germline V gene are SGDLS and YYNGEE. Trimming took 0 bases from V and 2 from J, leaving 12 bases between them. This CDR3 is CASSVVSGLAGNTIYF. The DNA of the CDR3 is TGTGCCAGCAGCGTAGTTAGCGGGTTAGCTGGAAACACCATATATTTT.

V gene TRBV4-3 combines with J gene TRBJ1-4; the match to TRBD1 covers 8 bases. Germline CDR1 and CDR2: LGHNA and YSLEER. After removal of 0 bases from V and 8 bases from J, the junction contained 11 bases not matched to a gene. The CDR3 has 17 amino acids. The CDR3 DNA reads TGCGCCAGCAGCCAAGAGTCCCGAGGACAGGGTAACGAAAAACTGTTTTTT. Its translation: CASSQESRGQGNEKLFF.

The V and J genes are TRBV7-7 and TRBJ2-5; 10 bases are a match to TRBD1. The CDR3 has 14 amino acids. Germline V gene lookup returns CDR1 SSHAT and CDR2 FNYEAQ (reference sequence). Trimming cost V 4 bases and J 5 bases; bases outside gene matches: 4. Here the CDR3 reads CASSSGQGIETQYF. CDR3 sequence (DNA): TGTGCCAGCAGCTCGGGACAGGGGATTGAGACCCAGTACTTC.